This T cell receptor (beta chain) was sequenced during a study of naive and memory T cell subsets. General observations from the study: Naive repertoires, especially CD8, held a few larger clonotypes, possibly memory cells re-expressing CD45RA. Each distinct alpha or beta sequence counts as one clonotype.

Germline lookup yields CDR1 SGHAT and CDR2 FQNNGV. Trimming removed 4 bases from V and 3 bases from J; junction bases left unmatched: 6. This CDR3 region has 17 residues. Concerning this clonotype itself: The target antigen is unknown.

Two oligonucleotides, mixed equimolar, formed the beta constant-region primer covering TRBC1 and TRBC2. Ligated cDNA was amplified by four rounds of PCR with nested alpha and beta constant-region primers and SP2. Using its own MiXCR run on the UMI-ligation and nested PCR reads, TCRdb lists one record per CDR3 protein. The table includes 90,000 to 120,000 distinct CDR3 sequences, more than 12% detected once. This rearrangement joins TRBV11-2 to TRBJ2-3; 14 bases fit TRBD2. What was sequenced was naive CD8+ T cells from blood. The receptor's source is a human donor in good health. Here the CDR3 reads CASSSPTSGGVTDTQYF. The CDR3, as DNA: TGTGCCAGCAGCTCGCCGACTAGCGGGGGGGTAACAGATACGCAGTATTTT.